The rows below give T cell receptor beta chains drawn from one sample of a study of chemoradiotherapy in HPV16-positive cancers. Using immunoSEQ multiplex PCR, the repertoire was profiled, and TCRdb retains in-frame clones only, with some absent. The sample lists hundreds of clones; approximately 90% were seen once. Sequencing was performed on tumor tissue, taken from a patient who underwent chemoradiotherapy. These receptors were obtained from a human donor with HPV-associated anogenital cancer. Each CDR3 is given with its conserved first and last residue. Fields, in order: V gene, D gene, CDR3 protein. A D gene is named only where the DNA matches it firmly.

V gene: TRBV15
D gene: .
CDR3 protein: CATSRVEGRTGELFF

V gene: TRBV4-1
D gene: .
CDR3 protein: CASSQDPRTGLRYEQYF

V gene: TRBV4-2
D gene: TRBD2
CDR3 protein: CASSHGLAGGPGTDTQYF

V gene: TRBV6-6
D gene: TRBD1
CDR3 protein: CAIRDREAGELFF

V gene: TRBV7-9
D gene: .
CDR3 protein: CASSSMDSEFGDYYEQYF

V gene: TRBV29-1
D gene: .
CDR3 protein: CSVAVGEDTQYF

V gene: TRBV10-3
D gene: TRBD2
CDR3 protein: CAITAGGRAGELFF

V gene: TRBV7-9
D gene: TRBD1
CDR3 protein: CASSLNRGPLNTEAFF

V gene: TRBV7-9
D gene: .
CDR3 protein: CASTSGGEAFF

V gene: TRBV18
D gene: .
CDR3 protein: CASSPQGWMDGYTF

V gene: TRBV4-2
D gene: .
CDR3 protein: CASSPGQMNTEAFF

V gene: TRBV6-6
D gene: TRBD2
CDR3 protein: CASSISGGDTGELFF

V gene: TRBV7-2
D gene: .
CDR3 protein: CASSRGTNTEAFF

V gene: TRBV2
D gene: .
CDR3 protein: CASSDGMNTEAFF

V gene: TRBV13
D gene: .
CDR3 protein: CASSLGGRGYTF

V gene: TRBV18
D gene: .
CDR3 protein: CASSEASANSPLHF